This T cell receptor beta chain was found in a study of shared clonotypes between healthy human individuals. The V end lost 5 bases, the J end lost 0 bases, and 13 bases lay between the germline ends. The V gene's germline CDR1 is SGHAT and CDR2 FQNNGV. The length of the CDR3 is 15 residues. In regard to this clone: What it binds is not known.

Original processing methods: ImmunoSEQ only sent back junction sequences with no quality scores, so filtering was done differently. Assay: immunoSEQ multiplex PCR; the TCRdb copy retains only in-frame clones and omits some. V and J calls and clone size follow that table, whereas D and trimming were derived from the DNA. Seen here are millions of clones, 85% to 95% observed once, and the top ten hold more than 0.1%. General study results and limits: Relative to memory subsets, naive subsets generally showed larger estimated richness. An anticipated effect of sequencing depth on clonotype sharing among donors was recognized.

The sequence derives from a man younger than 35 in good health. The rearrangement uses TRBV11-2 and TRBJ1-2, with no clear D. The sequenced sample consisted of naive CD4+ T cells sorted from blood. Subset denoted: CD45RA+ positively selected. CDR3 bases: TGTGCCAGCAGCCCACCCGTAGTCACTAACTATGGCTACACCTTC. This translates into CASSPPVVTNYGYTF. Looking up the rest from reference TRBV11-2 and TRBJ1-2 gives the full variable domain: EAGVAQSPRYKIIEKRQSVAFWCNPISGHATLYWYQQILGQGPKLLIQFQNNGVVDDSQLPKDRFSAERLKGVDSTLKIQPAKLEDSAVYLCASSPPVVTNYGYTFGSGTRLTVV.